This paragraph reports one T cell receptor beta chain. This sample is drawn from a study of graft-versus-host responses after intestinal transplantation. This CDR3 region has 15 residues. V lost 4 bases to trimming and J lost 5 bases, with 14 bases between them. Germline CDR1 reads MGHRA; CDR2 reads YSYEKL. The assay was immunoSEQ multiplex PCR, and TCRdb's table has in-frame clones only and misses some. Of roughly 20,000 clones in the sample, roughly 86% were seen once. The rearrangement joins TRBV4-1 to TRBJ2-2; TRBD2 is a possible D gene (7 bases). The sequence derives from a human patient who received an intestinal transplant, so some T cells may come from the graft donor. The sequencing here drew on PBMCs, taken just over 230 days after intestinal transplant. CDR3 loop: CASSPGGLGTGELFF. The CDR3, as DNA: TGCGCCAGCAGCCCCGGGGGGCTTGGAACCGGGGAGCTGTTTTTT.